The 3 T cell receptor beta chains below all came from one sample that was sequenced in a study of control samples from healthy donors and cancer patients. Clones were sequenced by immunoSEQ multiplex PCR, and TCRdb holds only the in-frame ones, with some missing. This table has about 110,000 clones, about nine tenths appearing once. Sequenced: blood. The origin of the receptors is a human donor in good health. The donor label of this sample is uncertain.

The genes are TRBV2 and TRBJ1-1; D not certain. Germline CDR1 reads SNHLY; CDR2 reads FYNNEI. The germline V and J ends were trimmed by 5 bases and 3 bases, with 10 bases remaining between them. The CDR3 totals 13 residues. In DNA, the CDR3 is TGTGCCAGCAGTATAGACGGAGACACTGAAGCTTTCTTT. Translation gives CASSIDGDTEAFF.

The V call is TRBV5-6, the J call TRBJ1-1; 9 positions agree with TRBD1. Germline V gives CDR1 SGHDT, CDR2 YYEEEE. This CDR3 comprises 17 residues. V lost 4 bases to trimming and J lost 1 base; unmatched junction nucleotides: 11. The CDR3 DNA follows: TGTGCCAGCAGCCCACACCTGGGACAGGGTAGGAACACTGAAGCTTTCTTT. The encoded protein is CASSPHLGQGRNTEAFF.

This clone came up a few times. This chain links TRBV7-9 with TRBJ2-1; TRBD2 matches at 10 bases. J lost 1 base, V lost 5 bases, and 8 bases had no gene match. The CDR3 contains 17 residues. Germline V CDR1 and CDR2: SEHNR, FQNEAQ (reference sequence). The CDR3 loop is CASSQKRGGISYNEQFF. The CDR3 bases are TGTGCCAGCAGCCAGAAGCGGGGGGGTATTTCCTACAATGAGCAGTTCTTC.